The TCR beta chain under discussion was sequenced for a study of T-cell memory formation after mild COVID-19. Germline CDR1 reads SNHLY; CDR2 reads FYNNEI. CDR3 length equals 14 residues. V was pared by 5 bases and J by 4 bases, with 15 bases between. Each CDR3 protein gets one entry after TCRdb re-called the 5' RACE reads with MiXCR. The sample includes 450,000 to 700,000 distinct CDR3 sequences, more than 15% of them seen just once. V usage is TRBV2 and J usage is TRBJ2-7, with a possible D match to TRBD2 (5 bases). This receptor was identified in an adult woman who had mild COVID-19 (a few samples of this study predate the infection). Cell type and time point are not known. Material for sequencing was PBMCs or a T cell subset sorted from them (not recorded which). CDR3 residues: CASSFDGGEYEQYF. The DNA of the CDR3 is TGTGCCAGCAGTTTCGACGGTGGGGAGTACGAGCAGTACTTC.